This T cell receptor (beta chain) stems from a study of cytomegalovirus exposure and HLA in healthy donors. This CDR3 region has 14 residues. In germline, CDR1 is SGHTA, CDR2 FQGNSA. V was pared by 5 bases and J by 4 bases, with 7 bases of the junction left unmatched. The study ran its PCR with 60 Vbeta and 13 Jbeta primers. The protocol was immunoSEQ multiplex PCR, while the TCRdb copy is restricted to in-frame clones and leaves out a portion. Counted here are roughly 110,000 clones, roughly three quarters occurring once; the ten biggest clones make up less than 2.5%. A note on this clone: Its antigen is undetermined.

Study-wide points: Common viral pathogens seemed, in a later analysis, to connect with several of the most significant clusters. Presence/absence analyses supposed approximately even sequencing depth among donors. Some V segments, TRBV6-2 and TRBV6-3 among them, were indistinguishable and were therefore excluded.

This receptor was taken from a man aged 18-30 years in good health and CMV-seronegative. The material sequenced was PBMCs. The chain is built from TRBV7-2 and TRBJ1-1, with 7 bases matching TRBD1. The CDR3 loop is CASSLRTGFTEAFF. CDR3 nucleotide sequence: TGTGCCAGCAGCCTAAGGACAGGTTTCACTGAAGCTTTCTTT.